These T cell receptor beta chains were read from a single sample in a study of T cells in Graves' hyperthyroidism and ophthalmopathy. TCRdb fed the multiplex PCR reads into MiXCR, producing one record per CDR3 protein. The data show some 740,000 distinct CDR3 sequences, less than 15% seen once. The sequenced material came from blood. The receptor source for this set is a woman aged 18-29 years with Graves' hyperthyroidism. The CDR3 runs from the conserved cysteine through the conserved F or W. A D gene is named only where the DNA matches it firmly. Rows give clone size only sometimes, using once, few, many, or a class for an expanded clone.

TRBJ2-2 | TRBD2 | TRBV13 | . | TGTGCCAGCAGCTTTCGGCCAGCGGGAGACACCGGGGAGCTGTTTTTT | CASSFRPAGDTGELFF
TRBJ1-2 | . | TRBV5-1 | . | TGCGCCAGCAGCTTGACCAGGGTATCTAACTATGGCTACACCTTC | CASSLTRVSNYGYTF
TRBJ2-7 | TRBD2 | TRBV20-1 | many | TGCAGTGCCGCGGGGGGTGCTAGCGGGAAGTACGAGCAGTACTTC | CSAAGGASGKYEQYF
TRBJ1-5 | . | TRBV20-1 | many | TGCAGTGCTAGGGGCCAGGGACCATCGGCCCAGCATTTT | CSARGQGPSAQHF
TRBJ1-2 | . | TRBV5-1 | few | TGCGCCAGCAGCCCCTTGCGGGGGCTTGGCTACACCTTC | CASSPLRGLGYTF
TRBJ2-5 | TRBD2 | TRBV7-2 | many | TGTGCCAGCAGCTGGGGGGGGAGTCAAGAGACCCAGTACTTC | CASSWGGSQETQYF
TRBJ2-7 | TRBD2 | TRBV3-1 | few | TGTGCCAGCAGCCAGACCTTAGCGGGAGCGAGCTCCTACGAGCAGTACTTC | CASSQTLAGASSYEQYF
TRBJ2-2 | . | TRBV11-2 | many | TGTGCCAGCACCAAAACCGGGGAGCTGTTTTTT | CASTKTGELFF
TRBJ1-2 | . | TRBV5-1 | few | TGCGCCAGCAGCCCGACACCGGGACCCCAAACGTATGGCTACACCTTC | CASSPTPGPQTYGYTF
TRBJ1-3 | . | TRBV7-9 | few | TGTGCCAGCAGCTTCGCCGTTGGGACTGCTGGAAACACCATATATTTT | CASSFAVGTAGNTIYF
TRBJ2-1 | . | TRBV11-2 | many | TGTGCCAGCAGCTCCACCAACCTCAATGAGCAGTTCTTC | CASSSTNLNEQFF
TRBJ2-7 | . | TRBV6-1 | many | TGTGCCAGCAGTCCCAGCGATGCCTACGAGCAGTACTTC | CASSPSDAYEQYF
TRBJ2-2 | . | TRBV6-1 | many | TGTGCCAGCATTCGAACCGGGACACTCACCGGGGAGCTGTTTTTT | CASIRTGTLTGELFF
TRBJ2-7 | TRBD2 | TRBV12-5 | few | TGTGCTAGTGGTTTGGCCCGACTAGCGGGAGGCCCTTACGAGCAGTACTTC | CASGLARLAGGPYEQYF
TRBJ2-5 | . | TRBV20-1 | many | TGCAGTGCTATCGGGAGTCAAGAGACCCAGTACTTC | CSAIGSQETQYF
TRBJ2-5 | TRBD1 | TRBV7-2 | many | TGTGCCAGCAGCTTAGCTCCGGGGACAGCTAAACAAGAGACCCAGTACTTC | CASSLAPGTAKQETQYF
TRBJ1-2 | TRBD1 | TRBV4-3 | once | TGCGCCAGCAGCCAAGACGCTTCGGACAGGGGAGAGGGCTACACCTTC | CASSQDASDRGEGYTF
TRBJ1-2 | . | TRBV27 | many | TGTGCCAGCAGCTACCGGGACGGCTCTAACTATGGCTACACCTTC | CASSYRDGSNYGYTF
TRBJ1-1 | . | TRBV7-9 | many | TGTGCCAGCAGAGTAGGGCTTAACACTGAAGCTTTCTTT | CASRVGLNTEAFF
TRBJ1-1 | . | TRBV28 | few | TGTGCCAGCATCCTCCACGGGCCTAACACTGAAGCTTTCTTT | CASILHGPNTEAFF
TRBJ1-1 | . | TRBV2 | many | TGTGCCAGCAGTGAGGTCAGGGGAGCTTTCTTT | CASSEVRGAFF
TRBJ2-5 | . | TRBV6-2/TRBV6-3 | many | TGTGCCAGCAGTTACTCGAGTCCGCAGGAGACCCAGTACTTC | CASSYSSPQETQYF
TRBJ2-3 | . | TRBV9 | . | TGTGCCAGCAGCTTCGGACAGTCAGATACGCAGTATTTT | CASSFGQSDTQYF
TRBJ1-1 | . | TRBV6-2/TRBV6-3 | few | TGTGCCAGCAGACCACAGGGCTGGGCCACTGAAGCTTTCTTT | CASRPQGWATEAFF
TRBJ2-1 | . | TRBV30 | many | TGTGCCTGGAGCCTAGGACACAATGAGCAGTTCTTC | CAWSLGHNEQFF